The 5 T cell receptor beta chains presented below share a single source sample, sequenced in a study of tumor-infiltrating lymphocytes in primary liver carcinoma. Blood RNA originated from unsorted whole blood, with germline DNA additionally extracted. The authors made TCR beta cDNA from approximately 500 ng total RNA with a constant-region primer. Three rounds of nested multiplex PCR with slightly modified ARM-PCR produced TCR beta libraries. Researchers ran the first two PCR rounds for roughly 10 cycles each with TRBV1-TRBV30 forward primers and a C-beta reverse primer. MiXCR was run by TCRdb on the multiplex PCR reads, yielding one entry per CDR3 protein. The data show about 200,000 distinct CDR3 sequences, around 60% seen once. The sequenced sample was peripheral blood. The origin of the receptors is a woman aged 55 to 70 with primary liver carcinoma and hepatitis B virus infection.

For this clonotype: At one boundary the junction diverges from the germline segment, which might be a read error. The rearrangement joins TRBV6-1 to TRBJ2-6; D perhaps matches TRBD2 (6 bases). This CDR3 contains 15 residues. Germline values: CDR1 MNHNS, CDR2 SASEGT. The CDR3 loop is CASSGISGGANVLTF. CDR3 coding DNA: TGTGCCAGCAGTGGGATTAGCGGAGGGGCCAACGTCCTGACCTTC.

In the case of this clonotype: At one end the junction does not follow the germline gene, possibly because of a read error. The chain uses TRBV6-1 and TRBJ1-5; D gene unclear. This CDR3 region has 14 residues. Germline values: CDR1 MNHNS, CDR2 SASEGT. This chain's CDR3 is CASRVVDSNQSQRF. CDR3 DNA: TGTGCCAGCAGGGTGGTGGATAGCAATCAGTCCCAGCGTTTT.

Remarks on this clonotype: Germline and junction disagree at one end, which may indicate a read error. V is TRBV5-1 and J is TRBJ2-3, with D possibly matching TRBD2 (6 bases). CDR3 length: 15 residues. Germline CDR1 is SGHRS and CDR2 is YFSETQ. For the CDR3, the DNA is TGTGCCAGCAGCTTGGAGGGAGCGTCGGGAGATACGCAGTATTTT. Translated, it gives CASSLEGASGDTQYF.

A note on this clonotype: Since a much larger clone is just one base distant, this may be a read error. A read error is likely, as this CDR3 ends without the conserved phenylalanine or tryptophan. The chain carries TRBV12-3 or TRBV12-4 and TRBJ2-7; 9 bases align to TRBD1. The CDR3 extends over 16 amino acids. CDR3 amino acids: CASGSAPGTGINEQYL. The CDR3 coding sequence is TGTGCTAGTGGTTCGGCCCCCGGGACAGGGATCAACGAGCAGTACCTC.

This clonotype was counted at least ten times. The gene calls are TRBV12-3 or TRBV12-4 and TRBJ2-7; 7 nucleotides agree with TRBD1. The CDR3 totals 15 residues. The V gene end was trimmed by 5 bases and the J gene end by 0 bases; junction bases not matched to a gene: 7. The CDR3: CASSLDRSSSYEQYF. The CDR3, as DNA: TGTGCCAGCAGTCTGGACAGGTCCAGCTCCTACGAGCAGTACTTC.